The 21 T cell receptor beta chains reported below all come from one sample, sequenced in a study of beta chain features in type 1 diabetes. The study's findings and limits: Shorter TCRB CDR3s, moderately but significantly so, marked every one of the four CD4+ subsets in Type 1 diabetes patients.

TCRB transcripts that were expressed got sequenced, as all of the isolated RNA had been reverse transcribed. TCRdb's copy holds only in-frame clones and misses some; the assay was immunoSEQ multiplex PCR. The sample consists of about 660,000 clones, around 15% of them appearing once. These receptors lack a known antigen. Sequencing used naive CD4+ T cells from blood. All receptors derive from a man between 18 and 35 years old with type 1 diabetes.

This chain links TRBV10-3 with TRBJ2-5, with D perhaps matching TRBD2 (6 bases). V dropped 0 bases and J dropped 5 bases, with 10 bases sitting between them. In germline, CDR1 is ENHRY, CDR2 SYGVKD. The CDR3 runs 14 residues. Here the CDR3 reads CAISESAGSETQYF. The CDR3, as DNA: TGTGCCATCAGTGAGTCTGCGGGGTCGGAGACCCAGTACTTC.

This chain connects TRBV6-5 to TRBJ1-2; D gene unclear. Per germline, CDR1 MNHEY and CDR2 SVGAGI. The V end lost 6 bases, the J end lost 4 bases, and 12 bases lay between the germline ends. The CDR3 sequence is 13 residues long. DNA of the CDR3: TGTGCCAGCAGCCCTCCAGCGACCTATGGCTACACCTTC. Its protein is CASSPPATYGYTF.

This clone turned up a few times. The V gene is TRBV30, the J gene TRBJ2-1; 7 bases agree with TRBD1. V shed 3 bases, J shed 8 bases, and the junction held 7 bases outside the gene matches. Germline assignment: CDR1 GTSNPN and CDR2 SVGIG (reference sequence). There are 13 residues in the CDR3. The CDR3 loop reads CAWSLGTAHEQFF. The CDR3 coding sequence is TGTGCCTGGAGCCTCGGGACAGCCCATGAGCAGTTCTTC. Filled out from reference TRBV30 and TRBJ2-1, the complete variable domain reads SQTIHQWPATLVQPVGSPLSLECTVEGTSNPNLYWYRQAAGRGLQLLFYSVGIGQISSEVPQNLSASRPQDRQFILSSKKLLLSDSGFYLCAWSLGTAHEQFFGPGTRLTVL.

The J gene is TRBJ1-2, the V gene TRBV6-4; D gene ambiguous. The V gene's germline CDR1 is MRHNA and CDR2 SNTAGT. Trimming took off 4 bases at V and 1 base at J, with 7 bases between the two ends. The CDR3 has 13 residues. The CDR3 loop is CASSVGDNYGYTF. The CDR3 region has the DNA TGTGCCAGCAGTGTTGGGGATAACTATGGCTACACCTTC.

Only a few counts were recorded for this clone. The chain employs TRBV30 and TRBJ1-2; D call uncertain. The CDR3 is 11 residues long. V lost 0 bases, J lost 8 bases, and 7 bases lay in between. CDR1 and CDR2 (germline): GTSNPN, SVGIG (reference sequence). This chain's CDR3 is CAWSVIPGYTF. The CDR3 nucleotides are TGTGCCTGGAGTGTAATCCCGGGCTACACCTTC. The complete variable domain, with remaining parts taken from reference TRBV30 and TRBJ1-2, reads SQTIHQWPATLVQPVGSPLSLECTVEGTSNPNLYWYRQAAGRGLQLLFYSVGIGQISSEVPQNLSASRPQDRQFILSSKKLLLSDSGFYLCAWSVIPGYTFGSGTRLTVV.

This clone was counted only a few times. Other DNA sequences in the sample encode the same CDR3. The CDR3 DNA reads TGTGCCAGCAGCTTAGCGCGGGGGACAGATACGCAGTATTTT. Translated, it gives CASSLARGTDTQYF. The chain couples TRBV7-9 to TRBJ2-3; TRBD2 matches 7 bases. Losses at the gene ends were 0 bases for V and 3 bases for J; bases not matched to a gene: 0. The CDR3 spans 14 residues. CDR1 and CDR2 (germline): SEHNR, FQNEAQ (reference sequence).

The chain is built from TRBV27 and TRBJ2-7; D unclear. V was trimmed by 5 bases and J by 8 bases, leaving 4 bases between them. The CDR3 consists of 9 residues. CDR1 and CDR2 from the germline V gene are MNHEY and SMNVEV (reference sequence). Here the CDR3 DNA reads TGTGCCAGCAGTGTTAAGCAGTACTTC. Amino acid sequence: CASSVKQYF.

The V call is TRBV7-2, the J call TRBJ2-1; D not resolved. Trimming removed 3 bases at V and 2 bases at J, with 8 bases between. Germline values: CDR1 SGHTA, CDR2 FQGNSA. CDR3 length: 14 residues. DNA for the CDR3: TGTGCCAGCAGCTTCCAGAGCACCTACAATGAGCAGTTCTTC. Protein: CASSFQSTYNEQFF.

This clone has a handful of counts. The chain is built from TRBV4-1 and TRBJ1-2, with 7 positions matching TRBD1. Per germline, CDR1 MGHRA and CDR2 YSYEKL. With V trimmed by 5 bases and J by 6 bases, 15 bases remained unmatched. This CDR3 has 16 amino acids. The CDR3 DNA sequence: TGCGCCAGCAGCACCCGACAGGGTAATCGTGCGAATGGCTACACCTTC. Amino acid sequence: CASSTRQGNRANGYTF.

The genes are TRBV20-1 and TRBJ1-2; D gene uncertain. V lost 4 bases and J lost 7, with 10 bases in between. The CDR3 is made up of 11 amino acids. Germline V lookup: CDR1 DFQATT, CDR2 SNEGSKA (reference sequence). Here the CDR3 reads CSATPRSGYTF. CDR3 coding DNA: TGCAGTGCTACCCCGCGGAGTGGCTACACCTTC.

The chain combines TRBV9 with TRBJ2-3; TRBD2 agrees at 7 bases. Trimming removed 4 bases from V and 4 bases from J; junction bases left unmatched: 12. Germline V gives CDR1 SGDLS, CDR2 YYNGEE. This CDR3 contains 16 residues. The DNA for the CDR3 is TGTGCCAGCAGCACCCGGGGCAGCGGGGTCCCAGATACGCAGTATTTT. Translating it yields CASSTRGSGVPDTQYF.

V usage is TRBV5-1 and J usage is TRBJ2-5; D unresolved. Germline V gives CDR1 SGHRS, CDR2 YFSETQ. The CDR3 loop spans 14 amino acids. V dropped 0 bases and J dropped 2 bases, with 8 bases sitting between them. The CDR3 sequence is CASSLDPNQETQYF. CDR3 coding DNA: TGCGCCAGCAGCTTGGATCCGAATCAAGAGACCCAGTACTTC.

This clone appeared a few times. The chain has TRBV7-9 and TRBJ1-1, with D uncertain. CDR1 SEHNR and CDR2 FQNEAQ come from the germline V gene (reference sequence). The CDR3 is made up of 13 amino acids. Trimming removed 4 bases at V and 0 bases at J, with 6 bases between. The CDR3 sequence: CASSSGLNTEAFF. Written as DNA, the CDR3 is TGTGCCAGCAGCTCCGGACTGAACACTGAAGCTTTCTTT.

This chain connects TRBV27 to TRBJ2-3; D gene uncertain. The V gene's germline CDR1 is MNHEY and CDR2 SMNVEV (reference sequence). V dropped 0 bases and J dropped 2 bases, with 3 bases sitting between them. This CDR3 contains 13 residues. The CDR3 nucleotides read TGTGCCAGCAGTTTATCTTACACAGATACGCAGTATTTT. Translation: CASSLSYTDTQYF.

CDR3 residues: CASSPRDGGSGANVLTF. The CDR3, as DNA: TGTGCCAGCAGCCCGAGGGACGGGGGCTCTGGGGCCAACGTCCTGACTTTC. The gene calls are TRBV5-4 and TRBJ2-6; D may be TRBD2 (6 bases). This CDR3 spans 17 amino acids. Between the trimmed V and J ends, which lost 4 bases and 0 bases, there was a span of 14 bases. CDR1 is SGHNT and CDR2 is YYREEE in the germline V gene (reference sequence).

The genes are TRBV6-5 and TRBJ2-3, with D perhaps matching TRBD2 (6 bases). The germline gives CDR1 MNHEY, CDR2 SVGAGI. Trimming removed 4 bases at V and 5 bases at J, with 13 bases between. The CDR3 is made up of 14 amino acids. The CDR3 loop reads CASSWDGGRDTQYF. The CDR3 bases are TGTGCCAGCAGTTGGGACGGAGGGAGAGATACGCAGTATTTT.

V usage is TRBV25-1 and J usage is TRBJ1-4; 9 bases map to TRBD1. CDR3 length equals 15 residues. Germline CDR1 MGHDK, CDR2 SYGVNS. V lost 4 bases to trimming and J lost 8 bases; unmatched junction nucleotides: 8. CDR3 DNA sequence: TGTGCCAGCAGTGGGCACAGGGGGCGAATAGAAAAACTGTTTTTT. Its protein is CASSGHRGRIEKLFF. Supplemented by reference TRBV25-1 and TRBJ1-4, the full variable domain reads EADIYQTPRYLVIGTGKKITLECSQTMGHDKMYWYQQDPGMELHLIHYSYGVNSTEKGDLSSESTVSRIRTEHFPLTLESARPSHTSQYLCASSGHRGRIEKLFFGSGTQLSVL.

CDR3 DNA: TGTGCCAGCAGCCGACTAGCTTTAAGCAATGAGCAGTTCTTC. This codes for CASSRLALSNEQFF. V is TRBV11-2 and J is TRBJ2-1, with 7 nucleotides matching TRBD2. V dropped 5 bases and J dropped 6; count of bases not matched to a gene: 7. In germline, CDR1 is SGHAT, CDR2 FQNNGV. This CDR3 region has 14 residues. The variable domain in full, with the rest retrieved from reference TRBV11-2 and TRBJ2-1, is EAGVAQSPRYKIIEKRQSVAFWCNPISGHATLYWYQQILGQGPKLLIQFQNNGVVDDSQLPKDRFSAERLKGVDSTLKIQPAKLEDSAVYLCASSRLALSNEQFFGPGTRLTVL.

J is TRBJ2-2 and V is TRBV5-1, with D possibly TRBD1 on 6 matching bases. The CDR3 totals 16 residues. The germline V and J ends were trimmed by 0 bases and 2 bases, with 11 bases remaining between them. The germline V gene encodes CDR1 SGHRS and CDR2 YFSETQ. CDR3: CASSLATQGNTGELFF. In DNA form, the CDR3 reads TGCGCCAGCAGCTTGGCCACACAGGGAAACACCGGGGAGCTGTTTTTT.

This clone turned up a few times. The identical CDR3 is also encoded by other nucleotide sequences in the sample. The chain combines TRBV7-2 with TRBJ2-7; the D is unclear. V was trimmed by 2 bases and J by 3 bases, leaving 5 bases between them. There are 12 residues in the CDR3. Germline CDR1 and CDR2: SGHTA and FQGNSA. CDR3 amino acids: CASSLTGYEQYF. As DNA, the CDR3 is TGTGCCAGCAGCTTAACCGGCTACGAGCAGTACTTC.

This clone appeared a few times. The rearrangement uses TRBV25-1 and TRBJ1-1; 10 bases are shared with TRBD1. The germline V gene encodes CDR1 MGHDK and CDR2 SYGVNS. With 5 bases clipped from V and 5 bases from J, the junction kept 5 bases outside the gene matches. The CDR3 extends over 14 amino acids. The CDR3 loop reads CASSPSDRGTEAFF. Written as DNA, the CDR3 is TGTGCCAGCAGTCCTTCGGACAGGGGGACTGAAGCTTTCTTT. Combining the CDR3 with reference TRBV25-1 and TRBJ1-1 gives the whole variable domain EADIYQTPRYLVIGTGKKITLECSQTMGHDKMYWYQQDPGMELHLIHYSYGVNSTEKGDLSSESTVSRIRTEHFPLTLESARPSHTSQYLCASSPSDRGTEAFFGQGTRLTVV.